The clone carrying this T cell receptor (beta chain) occurred a few times. Its antigen remains unknown. The CDR3 runs 14 residues. Trimming cost V 6 bases and J 7 bases; bases outside gene matches: 8. The entry originates in a study of blood T cells in healthy people across ages. General study points: In these data, TCR beta diversity tracked strongly with naive T cell percentage.

Next came a second PCR, run for roughly 6 to 11 cycles, which used a sample-barcoded 5' primer along with a J-beta primer mix. TCRdb reprocessed the 5' RACE reads via MiXCR and lists one record per CDR3 protein. The sample lists more than 750,000 distinct CDR3 sequences, about 29% occurring once. Approximately 9.2 milliliters was the volume of peripheral blood drawn from each donor. This sample also belongs to another study, concerning T cells of mothers and their children. That source reports: The authors detected no persistent microchimeric T cell clones.

The chain employs TRBV12-3 or TRBV12-4 and TRBJ1-4, with TRBD1 identical over 7 bases. This receptor was obtained from a woman aged 40 to 50 in good health. The specimen was blood. The DNA of the CDR3 is TGTGCCAGCAGCTCGGACAGGCCAGGTGAAAAACTGTTTTTT. Protein sequence: CASSSDRPGEKLFF.